The 8 T cell receptor beta chains below come from one sample, sequenced in a study of response to subunit inactivated influenza vaccine. Via MiXCR, TCRdb re-called the RT-PCR reads, giving one row per CDR3 protein. The table shows about 190,000 distinct CDR3 sequences, with roughly an eighth occurring only once. Material: CD8+ T cells sorted from PBMCs, obtained about 5 days after vaccination. The receptor set was obtained from a man between 45 and 60 years old who received an inactivated influenza vaccine.

This clonotype was seen only a few times. V and J are TRBV2 and TRBJ2-5, with 14 bases lining up with TRBD2. The CDR3 loop spans 17 amino acids. V trimming: 3 bases; J trimming: 5 bases; junction bases outside the gene matches: 8. Germline loops: CDR1 SNHLY, CDR2 FYNNEI. CDR3 region: CASSDPGLAGEGETQYF. Here the CDR3 DNA reads TGTGCCAGCAGTGATCCGGGACTAGCGGGAGAAGGGGAGACCCAGTACTTC.

This clonotype has ten or more counts. The chain carries TRBV27 and TRBJ2-2; the D gene is possibly TRBD2 (5 bases). The germline V gene has CDR1 MNHEY and CDR2 SMNVEV (reference sequence). The CDR3 has 16 amino acids. The V end was cut by 2 bases, the J end by 5 bases, with 15 bases between. Here the CDR3 DNA reads TGTGCCAGCAGTTTACTGGGGTGGGAGAGGACCGGGGAGCTGTTTTTT. Amino acids: CASSLLGWERTGELFF.

This clonotype was observed a few times. V gene TRBV6-5 combines with J gene TRBJ2-1, with 14 bases fitting TRBD2. Germline V gives CDR1 MNHEY, CDR2 SVGAGI. Losses at the gene ends were 2 bases for V and 9 bases for J; bases not matched to a gene: 3. This CDR3 is built from 15 residues. Here the CDR3 DNA reads TGTGCCAGCAGTTACGGGACTAGCGGGGGCGGTGAGCAGTTCTTC. It translates to CASSYGTSGGGEQFF.

This clonotype has just a few counts. The genes are TRBV4-3 and TRBJ2-7; D unresolved. CDR1 and CDR2 (germline): LGHNA, YSLEER. Between the trimmed V and J ends, which lost 2 bases and 7 bases, there was a span of 15 bases. The length of the CDR3 is 14 residues. CDR3 in DNA: TGCGCCAGCAGCCAAACCGGGCAGACGAGGGAGCAGTACTTC. Residues: CASSQTGQTREQYF.

The chain has TRBV2 and TRBJ2-3, with 9 positions matching TRBD1. The CDR3 is 16 residues long. Germline V lookup: CDR1 SNHLY, CDR2 FYNNEI. Germline trimming cut 0 bases from V and 5 bases from J; bases unmatched to any gene: 6. The CDR3 protein is CASSEAYRGPVDTQYF. In DNA form, the CDR3 reads TGTGCCAGCAGTGAAGCTTACAGGGGGCCGGTAGATACGCAGTATTTT.

The chain combines TRBV6-1 with TRBJ1-4, with TRBD1 matching over 7 bases. Trimming took 5 bases from V and 7 from J; bases not matched to a gene: 7. The CDR3 is 14 amino acids. Looked up from germline, CDR1 is MNHNS and CDR2 is SASEGT. Here the CDR3 DNA reads TGTGCCAGCAGTACGGACAGGCTAGGTGAAAAACTGTTTTTT. Its protein is CASSTDRLGEKLFF.

This sequence joins TRBV12-3 or TRBV12-4 and TRBJ2-5; D may match TRBD1 or TRBD2 (5 bases each). V lost 8 bases and J 9 bases, leaving 13 bases between the germline ends. This CDR3 has 11 amino acids. DNA of the CDR3: TGTGCCAGCGGAAACGGGGCCCCCCAGTACTTC. Protein sequence: CASGNGAPQYF.

This chain uses TRBV5-5 with TRBJ2-6, with a weak D call TRBD2 (7 bases). The CDR3 loop spans 18 amino acids. V shed 2 bases and J shed 0 bases, with 15 bases lying between them. Germline values: CDR1 SGHKS, CDR2 YYEKEE (reference sequence). CDR3 in amino acids: CASSLFAGAHSGANVLTF. As DNA, the CDR3 is TGTGCCAGCAGCTTATTCGCGGGGGCCCACTCTGGGGCCAACGTCCTGACTTTC.